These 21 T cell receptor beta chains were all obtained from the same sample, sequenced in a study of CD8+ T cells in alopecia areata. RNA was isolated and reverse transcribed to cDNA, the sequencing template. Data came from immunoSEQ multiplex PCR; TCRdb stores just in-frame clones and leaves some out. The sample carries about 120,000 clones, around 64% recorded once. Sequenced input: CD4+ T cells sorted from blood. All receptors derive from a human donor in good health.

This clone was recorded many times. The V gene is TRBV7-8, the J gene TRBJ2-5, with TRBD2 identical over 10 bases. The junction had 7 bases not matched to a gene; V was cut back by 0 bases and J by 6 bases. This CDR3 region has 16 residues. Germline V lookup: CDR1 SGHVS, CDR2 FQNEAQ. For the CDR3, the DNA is TGTGCCAGCAGCTTAGCGCAAACTAGCGGGGTGAAGACCCAGTACTTC. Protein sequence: CASSLAQTSGVKTQYF.

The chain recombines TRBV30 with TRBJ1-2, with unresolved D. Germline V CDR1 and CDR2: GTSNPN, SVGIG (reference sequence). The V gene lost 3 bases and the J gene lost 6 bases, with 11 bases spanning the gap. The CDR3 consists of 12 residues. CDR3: CAWRYGEDGYTF. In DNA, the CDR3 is TGTGCCTGGAGATACGGGGAAGATGGCTACACCTTC.

CDR3 DNA: TGTGCCAGCACCTCGGGACAGCGCACGTCACCCCTCCACTTT. Residues: CASTSGQRTSPLHF. This chain joins TRBV27 and TRBJ1-6, with TRBD1 matching 7 bases. Trimming took 7 bases from V and 10 from J; bases not matched to a gene: 10. The CDR3 length is 14 residues. Germline lookup yields CDR1 MNHEY and CDR2 SMNVEV (reference sequence).

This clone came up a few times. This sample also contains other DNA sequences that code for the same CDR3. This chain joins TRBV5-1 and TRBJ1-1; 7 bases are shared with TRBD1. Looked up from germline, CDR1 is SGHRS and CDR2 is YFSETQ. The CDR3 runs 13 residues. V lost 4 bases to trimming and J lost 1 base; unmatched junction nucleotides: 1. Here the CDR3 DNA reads TGCGCCAGCAGCCGGACAGGGAACACTGAAGCTTTCTTT. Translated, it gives CASSRTGNTEAFF. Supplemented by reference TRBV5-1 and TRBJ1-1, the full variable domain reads KAGVTQTPRYLIKTRGQQVTLSCSPISGHRSVSWYQQTPGQGLQFLFEYFSETQRNKGNFPGRFSGRQFSNSRSEMNVSTLELGDSALYLCASSRTGNTEAFFGQGTRLTVV.

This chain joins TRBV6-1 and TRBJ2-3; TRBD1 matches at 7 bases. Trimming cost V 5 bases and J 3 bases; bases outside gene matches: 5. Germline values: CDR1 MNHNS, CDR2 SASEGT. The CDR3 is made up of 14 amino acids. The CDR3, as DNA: TGTGCCAGCAGTCCCAGGGGGTTTACAGATACGCAGTATTTT. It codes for CASSPRGFTDTQYF.

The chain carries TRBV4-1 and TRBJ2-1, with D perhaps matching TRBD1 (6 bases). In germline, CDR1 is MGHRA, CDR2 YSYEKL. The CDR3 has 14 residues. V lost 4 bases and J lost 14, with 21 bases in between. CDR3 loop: CASSPQGYMTAEFF. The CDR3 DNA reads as TGCGCCAGCAGCCCCCAGGGGTATATGACAGCGGAGTTCTTC.

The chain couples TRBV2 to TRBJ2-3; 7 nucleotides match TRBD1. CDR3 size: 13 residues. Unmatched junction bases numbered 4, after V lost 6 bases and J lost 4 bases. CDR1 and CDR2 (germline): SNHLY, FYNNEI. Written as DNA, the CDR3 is TGTGCCAGCAGGCCAACAGGGGCAGATACGCAGTATTTT. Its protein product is CASRPTGADTQYF.

The chain's CDR3 is CASSFQPSGRSYNEQFF. For the CDR3, the DNA is TGTGCCAGCAGCTTTCAGCCGAGCGGCCGCTCCTACAATGAGCAGTTCTTC. The chain has TRBV5-4 and TRBJ2-1; D possibly corresponds to TRBD2 (5 bases). The germline gives CDR1 SGHNT, CDR2 YYREEE (reference sequence). The V gene lost 2 bases and the J gene lost 0 bases, with 15 bases spanning the gap. CDR3 length: 17 residues.

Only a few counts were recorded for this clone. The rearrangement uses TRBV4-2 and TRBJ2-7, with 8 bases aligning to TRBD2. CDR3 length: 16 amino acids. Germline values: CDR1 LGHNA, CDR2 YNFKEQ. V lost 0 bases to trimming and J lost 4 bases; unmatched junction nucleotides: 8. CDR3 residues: CASSQEPAGAIYEQYF. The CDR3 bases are TGTGCCAGCAGCCAAGAGCCAGCGGGGGCGATTTACGAGCAGTACTTC.

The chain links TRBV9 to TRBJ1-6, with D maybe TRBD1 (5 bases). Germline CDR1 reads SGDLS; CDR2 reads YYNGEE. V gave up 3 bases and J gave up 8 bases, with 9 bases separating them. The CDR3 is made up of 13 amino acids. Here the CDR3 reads CASSGGRHSPLHF. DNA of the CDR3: TGTGCCAGCAGCGGGGGACGCCATTCACCCCTCCACTTT.

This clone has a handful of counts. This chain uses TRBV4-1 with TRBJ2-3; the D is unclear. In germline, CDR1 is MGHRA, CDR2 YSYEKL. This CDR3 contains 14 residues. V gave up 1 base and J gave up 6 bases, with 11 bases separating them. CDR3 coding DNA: TGCGCCAGCAGCCAAGGCCTTCTCGGGGATACGCAGTATTTT. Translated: CASSQGLLGDTQYF.

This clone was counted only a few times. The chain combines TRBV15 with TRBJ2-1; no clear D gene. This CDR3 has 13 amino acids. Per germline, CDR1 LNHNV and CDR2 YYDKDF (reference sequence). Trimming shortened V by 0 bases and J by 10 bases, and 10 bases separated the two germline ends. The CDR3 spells CATSRDVIREQFF. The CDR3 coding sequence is TGTGCCACCAGCAGAGATGTCATTAGGGAGCAGTTCTTC.

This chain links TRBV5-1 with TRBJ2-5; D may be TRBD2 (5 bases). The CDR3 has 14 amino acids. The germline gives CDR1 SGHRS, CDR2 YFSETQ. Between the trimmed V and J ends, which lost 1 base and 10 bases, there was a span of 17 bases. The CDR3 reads CASSLQTGELSQYF. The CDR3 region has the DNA TGCGCCAGCAGCTTGCAGACCGGGGAATTGAGCCAGTACTTC.

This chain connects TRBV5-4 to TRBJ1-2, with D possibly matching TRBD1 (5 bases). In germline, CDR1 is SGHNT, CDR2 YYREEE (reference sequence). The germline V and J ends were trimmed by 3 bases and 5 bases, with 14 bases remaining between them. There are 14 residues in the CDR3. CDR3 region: CASSSTGRIYGYTF. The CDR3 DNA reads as TGTGCCAGCAGCTCCACGGGACGGATTTATGGCTACACCTTC.

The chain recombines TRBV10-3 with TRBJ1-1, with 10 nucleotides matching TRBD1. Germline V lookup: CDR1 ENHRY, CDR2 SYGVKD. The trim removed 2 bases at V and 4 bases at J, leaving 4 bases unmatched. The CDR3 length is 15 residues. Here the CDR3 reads CAISEGTGDGTEAFF. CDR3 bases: TGTGCCATCAGTGAGGGGACAGGGGACGGCACTGAAGCTTTCTTT.

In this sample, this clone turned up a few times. The CDR3 sequence is CASSFQGTGNQPQHF. CDR3 sequence (DNA): TGTGCCAGCAGCTTCCAGGGGACGGGAAATCAGCCCCAGCATTTT. The chain combines TRBV7-8 with TRBJ1-5; a possible D gene is TRBD1 (6 bases). From germline, CDR1 is SGHVS and CDR2 FQNEAQ. The CDR3 sequence is 15 residues long. Trimming shortened V by 3 bases and J by 4 bases, and 13 bases separated the two germline ends.

The CDR3, as DNA: TGTGCCACCAGCAAGCCAGGGTCAAATACGCAGTATTTT. Its translation: CATSKPGSNTQYF. The V and J genes are TRBV15 and TRBJ2-3; possible D gene TRBD1, 5 bases. Trimming removed 4 bases at V and 7 bases at J, with 12 bases between. The length of the CDR3 is 13 residues. Germline CDR1 LNHNV, CDR2 YYDKDF (reference sequence).

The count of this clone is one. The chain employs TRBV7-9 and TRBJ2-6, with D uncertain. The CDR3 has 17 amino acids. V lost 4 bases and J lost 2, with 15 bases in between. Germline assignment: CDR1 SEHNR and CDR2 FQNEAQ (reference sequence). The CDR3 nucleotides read TGTGCCAGCAGCTCGATCATAACGAACCCTGGGGCCAACGTCCTGACTTTC. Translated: CASSSIITNPGANVLTF.

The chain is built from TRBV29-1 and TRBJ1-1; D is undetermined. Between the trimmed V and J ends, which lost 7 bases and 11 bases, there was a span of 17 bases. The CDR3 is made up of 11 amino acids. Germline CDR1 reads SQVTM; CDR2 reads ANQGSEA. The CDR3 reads CSAGSSSGAFF. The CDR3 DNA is TGCAGCGCCGGGAGTTCTTCTGGGGCTTTCTTT. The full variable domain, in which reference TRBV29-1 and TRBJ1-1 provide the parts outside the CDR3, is SAVISQKPSRDICQRGTSLTIQCQVDSQVTMMFWYRQQPGQSLTLIATANQGSEATYESGFVIDKFPISRPNLTFSTLTVSNMSPEDSSIYLCSAGSSSGAFFGQGTRLTVV.

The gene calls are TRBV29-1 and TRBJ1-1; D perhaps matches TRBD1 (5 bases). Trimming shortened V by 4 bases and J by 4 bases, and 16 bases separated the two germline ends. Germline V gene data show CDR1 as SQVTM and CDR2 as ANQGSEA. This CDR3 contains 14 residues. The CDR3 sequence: CSVALRVGATEAFF. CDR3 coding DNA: TGCAGCGTTGCCTTGAGGGTAGGGGCCACTGAAGCTTTCTTT.

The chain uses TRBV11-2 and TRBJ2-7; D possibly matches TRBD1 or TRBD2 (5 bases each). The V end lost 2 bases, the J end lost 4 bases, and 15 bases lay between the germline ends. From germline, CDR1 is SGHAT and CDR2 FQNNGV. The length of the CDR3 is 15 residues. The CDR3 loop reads CASSLRGRIFYEQYF. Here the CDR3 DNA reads TGTGCCAGCAGCTTAAGGGGACGAATATTTTACGAGCAGTACTTC.